The rows below give T cell receptor beta chains drawn from one sample of a study of graft-versus-host responses after intestinal transplantation. Assay used: immunoSEQ multiplex PCR; TCRdb lists only in-frame clones, some missing. The sample has roughly 21,000 clones, around 41% seen once. The sequencing here drew on alloreactive CD8+ T cells from a mixed lymphocyte reaction culture, taken before intestinal transplant. Every receptor here comes from a human patient who received an intestinal transplant. Each CDR3 is given with its conserved first and last residue. The order of the fields is D gene, V gene, J gene, clone size, CDR3 DNA, CDR3 protein. D genes are given only for firm matches. Rows give clone size only sometimes, using once, few, many, or a class for an expanded clone.

d_call: TRBD1; v_call: TRBV29-1; j_call: TRBJ1-5; clone_size: -; cdr3_nt: TGCAGCATTACGCAGGGGGGCAATCAGCCCCAGCATTTT; cdr3_aa: CSITQGGNQPQHF
d_call: -; v_call: TRBV18; j_call: TRBJ2-4; clone_size: -; cdr3_nt: TGTGCCAGCTCACCGGTAGGAACTCTAGCCAAAAACATTCAGTACTTC; cdr3_aa: CASSPVGTLAKNIQYF
d_call: TRBD1; v_call: TRBV28; j_call: TRBJ1-1; clone_size: medium-sized; cdr3_nt: TGTGCCAGCCAGGGGGCGCGGAACACTGAAGCTTTCTTT; cdr3_aa: CASQGARNTEAFF
d_call: -; v_call: TRBV16; j_call: TRBJ1-4; clone_size: -; cdr3_nt: TGTGCCAGCAGCCGTCCCGACAGATCAACTAATGAAAAACTGTTTTTT; cdr3_aa: CASSRPDRSTNEKLFF
d_call: -; v_call: TRBV27; j_call: TRBJ2-7; clone_size: few; cdr3_nt: TGTGCCAGCAGTTTCGGGGCCTCCTACGAGCAGTACTTC; cdr3_aa: CASSFGASYEQYF
d_call: TRBD2; v_call: TRBV13; j_call: TRBJ2-3; clone_size: -; cdr3_nt: TGTGCCAGCAGCCGCGACTCTAGCGGGGGTAGCACAGATACGCAGTATTTT; cdr3_aa: CASSRDSSGGSTDTQYF
d_call: TRBD2; v_call: TRBV5-1; j_call: TRBJ2-1; clone_size: -; cdr3_nt: TGCGCCAGCAGTCTCCTAGCGGGTTCCTACAATGAGCAGTTCTTC; cdr3_aa: CASSLLAGSYNEQFF
d_call: TRBD1; v_call: TRBV7-9; j_call: TRBJ2-2; clone_size: -; cdr3_nt: TGTGCCAGCAGAGAGGGGACAGGGCTCACCGGGGAGCTGTTTTTT; cdr3_aa: CASREGTGLTGELFF
d_call: TRBD2; v_call: TRBV7-9; j_call: TRBJ2-7; clone_size: few; cdr3_nt: TGTGCCAGCAGCCTCACTAGCGGGATCGGCGAGCAGTACTTC; cdr3_aa: CASSLTSGIGEQYF
d_call: -; v_call: TRBV5-1; j_call: TRBJ1-1; clone_size: -; cdr3_nt: TGCGCCAGCAGCTTGGGATGGGGGAAGTACACTGAAGCTTTCTTT; cdr3_aa: CASSLGWGKYTEAFF
d_call: TRBD1; v_call: TRBV5-5; j_call: TRBJ2-7; clone_size: -; cdr3_nt: TGTGCCAGCTGGAAATGGGGACAGGGGGCCTACGAGCAGTACTTC; cdr3_aa: CASWKWGQGAYEQYF
d_call: -; v_call: TRBV6-5; j_call: TRBJ1-1; clone_size: -; cdr3_nt: TGTGCCAGCAGTTACCTAAGGGGGAGGCTGGGCACTGAAGCTTTCTTT; cdr3_aa: CASSYLRGRLGTEAFF
d_call: -; v_call: TRBV12-2; j_call: TRBJ2-7; clone_size: once; cdr3_nt: TGTGCAAGTCGCTCATCCGGGACAGGGTTTTGGAGCAGATACGAGCAGTACTTC; cdr3_aa: CASRSSGTGFWSRYEQYF
d_call: TRBD1; v_call: TRBV28; j_call: TRBJ1-4; clone_size: medium-sized; cdr3_nt: TGTGCCAGCAGTCCATCCCCGGGACAGAGGGGGGAAAAACTGTTTTTT; cdr3_aa: CASSPSPGQRGEKLFF
d_call: TRBD1; v_call: TRBV18; j_call: TRBJ1-2; clone_size: -; cdr3_nt: TGTGCCAGCTCACCACTTTTCCGGGACAGCCTCTATGGCTACACCTTC; cdr3_aa: CASSPLFRDSLYGYTF
d_call: -; v_call: TRBV5-1; j_call: TRBJ1-2; clone_size: -; cdr3_nt: TGCGCCAGCAGCTTTGACGGGGGCCTTGGCTACACCTTC; cdr3_aa: CASSFDGGLGYTF
d_call: -; v_call: TRBV18; j_call: TRBJ1-3; clone_size: -; cdr3_nt: TGTGCCAGCTCATGGACAGCTGGAAACACCATATATTTT; cdr3_aa: CASSWTAGNTIYF
d_call: -; v_call: TRBV11-2; j_call: TRBJ1-2; clone_size: -; cdr3_nt: TGTGCCAGCAGCTTATTCGGAAGCGCCACATGGGATGTCAACTATGGCTACACCTTC; cdr3_aa: CASSLFGSATWDVNYGYTF
d_call: TRBD2; v_call: TRBV11-3; j_call: TRBJ2-7; clone_size: few; cdr3_nt: TGTGCCAGCAGCTTCGGCGGGAGTCTCCCTACGGGTGAGCAGTACTTC; cdr3_aa: CASSFGGSLPTGEQYF
d_call: -; v_call: TRBV6-6; j_call: TRBJ1-3; clone_size: -; cdr3_nt: TGTGCCAGCTCTATTAGTCGGACAAATGGAAACACCATATATTTT; cdr3_aa: CASSISRTNGNTIYF
d_call: TRBD2; v_call: TRBV5-1; j_call: TRBJ2-2; clone_size: -; cdr3_nt: TGCGCCAGCAGCCCCGGGACTAGCGGGAGAGGGGCCGGGGAGCTGTTTTTT; cdr3_aa: CASSPGTSGRGAGELFF
d_call: TRBD2; v_call: TRBV7-6; j_call: TRBJ2-3; clone_size: -; cdr3_nt: TGTGCCAGCAGCTTAGTGGGCGGGAGTTTGGTGGATACGCAGTATTTT; cdr3_aa: CASSLVGGSLVDTQYF
d_call: -; v_call: TRBV19; j_call: TRBJ1-2; clone_size: few; cdr3_nt: TGTGCCAGTAGTATTGGGTGGCGCGGCTACACCTTC; cdr3_aa: CASSIGWRGYTF
d_call: -; v_call: TRBV5-1; j_call: TRBJ2-7; clone_size: medium-sized; cdr3_nt: TGCGCCAGCAGCTTGGAGTCAGGGTTGGGCGAGCAGTACTTC; cdr3_aa: CASSLESGLGEQYF
d_call: TRBD2; v_call: TRBV4-2; j_call: TRBJ2-4; clone_size: few; cdr3_nt: TGTGCCAGCAGCCAGTTTACTAGCGGGAGGGCCGTAGCCAAAAACATTCAGTACTTC; cdr3_aa: CASSQFTSGRAVAKNIQYF
d_call: TRBD2; v_call: TRBV30; j_call: TRBJ2-4; clone_size: -; cdr3_nt: TGTGCCTGGAGCATCGGGGGGAGGGGAGGCCAGTACTTC; cdr3_aa: CAWSIGGRGGQYF
d_call: TRBD2; v_call: TRBV6-1; j_call: TRBJ2-1; clone_size: -; cdr3_nt: TGTGCCATCCACGGGAGGGACTCCTACAATGAGCAGTTCTTC; cdr3_aa: CAIHGRDSYNEQFF
d_call: -; v_call: TRBV5-6; j_call: TRBJ2-7; clone_size: -; cdr3_nt: TGTGCCAGCAGCGGAACCGTCACCATGGGGCAGTACTTC; cdr3_aa: CASSGTVTMGQYF
d_call: TRBD2; v_call: TRBV28; j_call: TRBJ2-1; clone_size: few; cdr3_nt: TGTGCCAGCAGTTCCCACCCTAGCGGGAGGGCCGGTGAGCAGTTCTTC; cdr3_aa: CASSSHPSGRAGEQFF
d_call: -; v_call: TRBV5-4; j_call: TRBJ2-7; clone_size: few; cdr3_nt: TGTGCCAGCAGCTTGGCCGCGGTAGGGAACTCCTACGAGCAGTACTTC; cdr3_aa: CASSLAAVGNSYEQYF
d_call: -; v_call: TRBV28; j_call: TRBJ2-7; clone_size: few; cdr3_nt: TGTGCCAGCAGTCTTAGCCCTACCTACGAGCAGTACTTC; cdr3_aa: CASSLSPTYEQYF
d_call: -; v_call: TRBV25-1; j_call: TRBJ1-1; clone_size: -; cdr3_nt: TGTGCCAGCAGTGTCCCCGGGACGAACACTGAAGCTTTCTTT; cdr3_aa: CASSVPGTNTEAFF
d_call: -; v_call: TRBV6-6; j_call: TRBJ1-1; clone_size: few; cdr3_nt: TGTGCCAGCAGTTACTTAGGGACTGAAGCTTTCTTT; cdr3_aa: CASSYLGTEAFF
d_call: -; v_call: TRBV19; j_call: TRBJ2-6; clone_size: few; cdr3_nt: TGTGCCAGTAGTATCCCCGGGACCCACCACTACTCTGGGGCCAACGTCCTGACTTTC; cdr3_aa: CASSIPGTHHYSGANVLTF
d_call: -; v_call: TRBV19; j_call: TRBJ2-1; clone_size: -; cdr3_nt: TGTGCCAGTAGTTCTCACACAGGGAATGAGCAGTTCTTC; cdr3_aa: CASSSHTGNEQFF
d_call: -; v_call: TRBV6-6; j_call: TRBJ1-2; clone_size: -; cdr3_nt: TGTGCCAGCAGTTACCCCGAATTTACGGGGACTGGCTACACCTTC; cdr3_aa: CASSYPEFTGTGYTF
d_call: -; v_call: TRBV4-1; j_call: TRBJ2-2; clone_size: -; cdr3_nt: TGCGCCAGCAGCCAAGGGGGAGGTATTGATGAACACAAGCCCACCGGGGAGCTGTTTTTT; cdr3_aa: CASSQGGGIDEHKPTGELFF
d_call: TRBD1; v_call: TRBV19; j_call: TRBJ1-2; clone_size: -; cdr3_nt: TGTGCCAGTAGTATAGATCTGGACAGGGGCTATGGCTACACCTTC; cdr3_aa: CASSIDLDRGYGYTF
d_call: -; v_call: TRBV30; j_call: TRBJ2-7; clone_size: -; cdr3_nt: TGTGCCTCCGGGGCCTCTCTCTACGAGCAGTACTTC; cdr3_aa: CASGASLYEQYF
d_call: -; v_call: TRBV5-1; j_call: TRBJ1-5; clone_size: -; cdr3_nt: TGCGCCAGCAGCTTGGAAGGGGGAAGTCAGCCCCAGCATTTT; cdr3_aa: CASSLEGGSQPQHF
d_call: TRBD1; v_call: TRBV6-5; j_call: TRBJ1-4; clone_size: -; cdr3_nt: TGTGCCAGCAGTTACCAGACAGGGAGTGAAAAACTGTTTTTT; cdr3_aa: CASSYQTGSEKLFF
d_call: -; v_call: TRBV28; j_call: TRBJ1-3; clone_size: -; cdr3_nt: TGTGCCAGCAGTTCGGGGGGCTCTGGAAACACCATATATTTT; cdr3_aa: CASSSGGSGNTIYF
d_call: -; v_call: TRBV27; j_call: TRBJ1-2; clone_size: -; cdr3_nt: TGTGCCAGCAGTTTAAGGCAGGGAAAAAACTATGGCTACACCTTC; cdr3_aa: CASSLRQGKNYGYTF
d_call: -; v_call: TRBV6-5; j_call: TRBJ1-2; clone_size: medium-sized; cdr3_nt: TGTGCCAGCAGTTACGGGGTTAACTATGGCTACACCTTC; cdr3_aa: CASSYGVNYGYTF